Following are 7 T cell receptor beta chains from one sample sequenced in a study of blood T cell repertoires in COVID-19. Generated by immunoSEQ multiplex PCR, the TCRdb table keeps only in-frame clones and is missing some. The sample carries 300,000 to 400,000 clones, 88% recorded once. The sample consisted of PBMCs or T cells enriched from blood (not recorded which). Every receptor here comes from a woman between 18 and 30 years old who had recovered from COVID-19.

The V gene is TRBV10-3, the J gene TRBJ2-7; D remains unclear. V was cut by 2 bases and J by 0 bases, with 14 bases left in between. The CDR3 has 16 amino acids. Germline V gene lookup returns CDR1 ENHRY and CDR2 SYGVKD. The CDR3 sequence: CAISEPLVPSSYEQYF. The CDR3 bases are TGTGCCATCAGTGAGCCCTTGGTTCCGAGCTCCTACGAGCAGTACTTC.

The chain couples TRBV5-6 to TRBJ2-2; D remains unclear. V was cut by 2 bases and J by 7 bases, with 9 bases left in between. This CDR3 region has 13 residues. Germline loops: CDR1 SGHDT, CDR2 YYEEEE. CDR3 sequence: CASSFYNVGELFF. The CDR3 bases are TGTGCCAGCAGCTTTTATAATGTCGGGGAGCTGTTTTTT.

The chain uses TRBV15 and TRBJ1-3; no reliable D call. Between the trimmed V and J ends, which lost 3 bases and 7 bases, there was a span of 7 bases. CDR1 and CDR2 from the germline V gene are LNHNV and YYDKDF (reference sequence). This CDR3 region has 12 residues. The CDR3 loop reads CATSSFSNTIYF. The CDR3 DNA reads TGTGCCACCAGCAGCTTCTCGAACACCATATATTTT.

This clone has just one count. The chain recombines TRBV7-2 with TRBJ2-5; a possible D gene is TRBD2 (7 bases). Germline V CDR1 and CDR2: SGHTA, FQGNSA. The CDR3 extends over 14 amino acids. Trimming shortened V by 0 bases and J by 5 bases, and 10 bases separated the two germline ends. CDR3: CASSLARGRETQYF. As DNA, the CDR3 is TGTGCCAGCAGCTTAGCGCGGGGGCGGGAGACCCAGTACTTC.

The CDR3 nucleotides read TGTGCCAGTAGTATGACGCCGGGACAGGGGTCGGGGCCCCAGCATTTT. This codes for CASSMTPGQGSGPQHF. The rearrangement uses TRBV19 and TRBJ1-5, with TRBD1 matching over 10 bases. J gave up 9 bases and V 3 bases, and 11 bases lay outside the gene matches. CDR1 and CDR2 (germline): LNHDA, SQIVND (reference sequence). The CDR3 is 16 amino acids.

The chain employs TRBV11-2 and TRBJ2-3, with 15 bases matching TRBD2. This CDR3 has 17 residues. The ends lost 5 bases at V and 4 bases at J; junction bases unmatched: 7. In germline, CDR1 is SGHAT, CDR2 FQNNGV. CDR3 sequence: CASSTRTSGGASDTQYF. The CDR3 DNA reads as TGTGCCAGCAGCACTCGGACTAGCGGGGGGGCCTCAGATACGCAGTATTTT.

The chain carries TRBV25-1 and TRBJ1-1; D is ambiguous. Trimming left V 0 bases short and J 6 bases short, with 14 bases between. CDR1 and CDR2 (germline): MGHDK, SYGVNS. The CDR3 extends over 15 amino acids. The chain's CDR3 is CASSEYYGGSPEAFF. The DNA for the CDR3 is TGTGCCAGCAGTGAATACTACGGAGGGAGCCCTGAAGCTTTCTTT.